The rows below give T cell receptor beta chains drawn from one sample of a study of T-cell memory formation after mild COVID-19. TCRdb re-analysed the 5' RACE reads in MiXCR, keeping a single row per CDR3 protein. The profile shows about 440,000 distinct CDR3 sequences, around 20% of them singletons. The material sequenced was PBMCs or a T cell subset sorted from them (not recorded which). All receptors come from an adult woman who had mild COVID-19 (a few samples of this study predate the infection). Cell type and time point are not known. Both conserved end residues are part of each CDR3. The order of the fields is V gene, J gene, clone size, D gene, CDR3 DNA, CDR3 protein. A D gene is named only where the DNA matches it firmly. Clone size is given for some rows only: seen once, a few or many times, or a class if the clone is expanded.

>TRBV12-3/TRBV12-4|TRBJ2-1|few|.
TGTGCCAGCAGCCCGGGCGGACCCCGGTCCGATGAGCAGTTCTTC
CASSPGGPRSDEQFF
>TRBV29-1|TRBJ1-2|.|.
TGCAGCGTTGAAGGGGGGGGACGCTCCTATGGCTACACCTTC
CSVEGGGRSYGYTF
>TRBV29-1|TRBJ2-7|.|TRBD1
TGCAGCGTCCGGACAGGGTACGAGCAGTACTTC
CSVRTGYEQYF
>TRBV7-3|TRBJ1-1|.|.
TGTGCCAGCAGCTTACATCCAGGGTTGAACACTGAAGCTTTCTTT
CASSLHPGLNTEAFF
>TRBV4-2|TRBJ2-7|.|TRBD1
TGTGCCAGCAGCCACGCTGTAGGAGGGACAGGGGCGATCTACGAGCAGTACTTC
CASSHAVGGTGAIYEQYF
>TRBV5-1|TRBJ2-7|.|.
TGCGCCAGCAGCTTGGAGGACAGAACCTACGAGCAGTACTTC
CASSLEDRTYEQYF
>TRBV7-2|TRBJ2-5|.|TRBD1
TGTGCCAGCAGCTTAGTGGGGGGACAGGGCCAAGAGACCCAGTACTTC
CASSLVGGQGQETQYF
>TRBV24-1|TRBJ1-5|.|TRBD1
TGTGCCACCAGTGAAGGACAGGGGGGCAATCAGCCCCAGCATTTT
CATSEGQGGNQPQHF
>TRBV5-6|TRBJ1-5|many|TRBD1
TGTGCCAGCAGCTTGTCTACAGGGGCTGGCAATCAGCCCCAGCATTTT
CASSLSTGAGNQPQHF
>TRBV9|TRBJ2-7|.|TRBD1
TGTGCCAGCAGCGTACTAGCCGGGACAGGGATATACGAGCAGTACTTC
CASSVLAGTGIYEQYF
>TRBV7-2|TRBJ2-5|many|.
TGTGCCAGCACCGATGGGGGGACCCAGTACTTC
CASTDGGTQYF
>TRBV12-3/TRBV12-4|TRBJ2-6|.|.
TGTGCCAGCAGTTTCAGGCCCTCTGGGGCCAACGTCCTGACTTTC
CASSFRPSGANVLTF
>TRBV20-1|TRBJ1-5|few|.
TGCAGTGCCAACGCCGATACAAGGGAAGGCCAGCCCCAGCATTTT
CSANADTREGQPQHF
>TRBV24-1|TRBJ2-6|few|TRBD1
TGTGCCACCAGTGTGGGACAGACCTCTGGGGCCAACGTCCTGACTTTC
CATSVGQTSGANVLTF
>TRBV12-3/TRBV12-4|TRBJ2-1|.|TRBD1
TGTGCCACCCGACAGGGGGTGAATGAGCAGTTCTTC
CATRQGVNEQFF
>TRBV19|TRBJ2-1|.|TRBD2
TGTGCCAGTAGTATAGTACTAGCGGGGTACAATGAGCAGTTCTTC
CASSIVLAGYNEQFF
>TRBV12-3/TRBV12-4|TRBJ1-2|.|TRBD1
TGTGCCAGCATAAACAGGGGGTTAGGTGGCTACACCTTC
CASINRGLGGYTF
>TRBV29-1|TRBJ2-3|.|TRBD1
TGCAGCGCCGGCCCCGGACAGGGGATGAGGGATACGCAGTATTTT
CSAGPGQGMRDTQYF
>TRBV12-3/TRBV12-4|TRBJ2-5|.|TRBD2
TGTGCCAGCAGTAGGACTAGCGGGGGAAAGACCCAGTACTTC
CASSRTSGGKTQYF
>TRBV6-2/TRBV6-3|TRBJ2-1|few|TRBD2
TGTGCCAGCACCGCGGGAGGGCCAAGGGAGCAGTTCTTC
CASTAGGPREQFF
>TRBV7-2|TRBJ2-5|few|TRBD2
TGTGCCAGCAGCTTAAGCGCTAGCGGGAGCTTTGAGACCCAGTACTTC
CASSLSASGSFETQYF
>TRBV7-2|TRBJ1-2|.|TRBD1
TGTGCCAGCAGCGCCCGTGGGACAGGCTATGGCTACACCTTC
CASSARGTGYGYTF
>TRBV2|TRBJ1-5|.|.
TGTGCCAGCAGTGAAAGGCGGACAGTACCCCAGCATTTT
CASSERRTVPQHF
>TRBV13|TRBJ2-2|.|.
TGTGCCAGCAGCCCTATAGGAGGGCCGAGCACCGGGGAGCTGTTTTTT
CASSPIGGPSTGELFF
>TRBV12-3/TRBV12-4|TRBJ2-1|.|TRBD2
TGTGCCAGCAGTTCTACCGGACTAGCGGGAGCGGGTGAGCAGTTCTTC
CASSSTGLAGAGEQFF
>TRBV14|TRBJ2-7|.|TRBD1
TGTGCCAGCAGCCAAGTCGCGGGACAGGCCTACGAGCAGTACTTC
CASSQVAGQAYEQYF
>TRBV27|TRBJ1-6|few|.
TGTGCCAGCAGTAGCCCTGCCGATTCACCCCTCCACTTT
CASSSPADSPLHF
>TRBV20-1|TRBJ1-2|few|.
TGCAGTGCTAGAGAAACAGGACTTAGCTACTATGGCTACACCTTC
CSARETGLSYYGYTF
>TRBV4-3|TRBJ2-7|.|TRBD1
TGCGCCAGCAGCCAGTATCAAGGGGACAGGTGGATTGAGCAGTACTTC
CASSQYQGDRWIEQYF
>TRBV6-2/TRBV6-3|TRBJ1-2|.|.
TGTGCCAGCAGTTACGGGGGCTCTGGCTTCTATGGCTACACCTTC
CASSYGGSGFYGYTF
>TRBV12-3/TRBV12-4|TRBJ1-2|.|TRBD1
TGTGCCAGCAGTTTACGGACAGGGGGCGCGGGCGGCTACACCTTC
CASSLRTGGAGGYTF
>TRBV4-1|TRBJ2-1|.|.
TGCGCCAGCAGCCAAGTTCGGCACTACGGGACTCCTACTAGACATGAGCAGTTCTTC
CASSQVRHYGTPTRHEQFF
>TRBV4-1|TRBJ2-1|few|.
TGCGCCAGCAGCCAAGATTATGCACGGGCAGGGCGGCACAATGAGCAGTTCTTC
CASSQDYARAGRHNEQFF
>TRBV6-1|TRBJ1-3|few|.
TGTGCCAGCAGTGCTTCGTATCGACGCTCTGGAAACACCATATATTTT
CASSASYRRSGNTIYF
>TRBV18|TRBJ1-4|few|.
TGTGCCAGCTCACCACCGGCTGACATCGGGGGAAAACTGTTTTTT
CASSPPADIGGKLFF
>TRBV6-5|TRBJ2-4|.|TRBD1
TGTGCCAGCAGTCTCTCCCCGGACAGGGGTTTAAACATTCAGTACTTC
CASSLSPDRGLNIQYF
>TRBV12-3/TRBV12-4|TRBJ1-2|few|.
TGTGCCAGCAGTCGAGGGGGTTACTATGGCTACACCTTC
CASSRGGYYGYTF
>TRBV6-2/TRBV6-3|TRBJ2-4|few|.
TGTGCCAGCAGTTACCCGGGGCAAAGCAACATTCAGTACTTC
CASSYPGQSNIQYF
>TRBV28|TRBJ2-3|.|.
TGTGCCAGCAGTCAGGATTCCTCGAGGGGTGATACGCAGTATTTT
CASSQDSSRGDTQYF
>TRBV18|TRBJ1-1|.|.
TGTGCCAGCTCACAGCTAGGGGCCCCCAAGGCAAACACTGAAGCTTTCTTT
CASSQLGAPKANTEAFF
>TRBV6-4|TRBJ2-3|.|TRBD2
TGTGCCAGCAGTGTGTCGAGCGGGGGGGCAGATACGCAGTATTTT
CASSVSSGGADTQYF
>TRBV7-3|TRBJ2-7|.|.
TGTGCCATCAGCTCACTAGGGGGGAGTTGGAACGAGCAGTACTTC
CAISSLGGSWNEQYF
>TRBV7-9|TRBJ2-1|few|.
TGTGCCAGCAGCTTAGTGGAGGGACGTACCTACAATGAGCAGTTCTTC
CASSLVEGRTYNEQFF
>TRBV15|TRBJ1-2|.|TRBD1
TGTGCCACCAGCAAGGCCGGGACAGGGTACCGAGGCTACACCTTC
CATSKAGTGYRGYTF
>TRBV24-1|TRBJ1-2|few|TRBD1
TGTGCCACCAGTGATACCGGGACAGGGGACGGATACACCTTC
CATSDTGTGDGYTF